The 30 T cell receptor beta chains below come from one sample, sequenced in a study of CD8 T cells in ankylosing spondylitis (dated by TCRdb to the late 2010s). Antigens of these TCRs are unknown. Study-wide findings and limitations: Blood from ankylosing spondylitis patients appeared to be characterized by a TCR beta motif made up of under 10 highly homologous amino acid variants.

To prepare the library, 5' RACE was applied. The sequencing machine was an Illumina HiSeq 2500. The public reads were quality trimmed at Q25 with fastp and then assembled into clones with MiXCR by TCRdb, keeping productive beta chains. Every distinct CDR3 protein forms one entry, paired with its most common genes and DNA. Counted in this sample were over 450,000 distinct CDR3 sequences; 12% of them appeared once. The ten largest clones add up to under 7.5% of the sample. The sequenced sample consisted of blood, either unsorted or a sorted T cell fraction (not recorded which). These receptors came from a male donor with ankylosing spondylitis.

This clonotype was seen more than once but under ten times. DNA of the CDR3: TGTGCCAGCAGCCGGACAGGGGATGAGCAGTTCTTC. This sequence encodes CASSRTGDEQFF. V usage is TRBV7-7 and J usage is TRBJ2-1, with 9 bases lining up with TRBD1. The CDR3 extends over 12 amino acids. Losses at the gene ends were 5 bases for V and 8 bases for J; bases not matched to a gene: 1. Germline V gene data show CDR1 as SSHAT and CDR2 as FNYEAQ (reference sequence).

Only a few counts were recorded for this clonotype. The rearrangement links TRBV24-1 to TRBJ1-4; D not resolved. The CDR3 has 14 amino acids. The germline CDR1 and CDR2 sequences are KGHDR and SFDVKD. The V and J ends lost 4 bases and 7 bases respectively, with 12 bases between them. For the CDR3, the DNA is TGTGCCACCAGTGACCCCGCTTCTGGTGAAAAACTGTTTTTT. Its protein product is CATSDPASGEKLFF.

This clonotype was counted between two and nine times. This chain joins TRBV20-1 and TRBJ2-5; 12 bases match TRBD2. CDR1 is DFQATT and CDR2 is SNEGSKA in the germline V gene (reference sequence). This CDR3 spans 15 amino acids. Trimming took 3 bases from V and 5 from J; bases not matched to a gene: 7. The CDR3 nucleotides are TGCAGTGCTAGGACTAGCGGGAGTAAGCCCGAGACCCAGTACTTC. It specifies CSARTSGSKPETQYF.

There are many counts of this clonotype. This chain links TRBV10-3 with TRBJ2-7, with 7 nucleotides matching TRBD1. The CDR3 is made up of 14 amino acids. V dropped 5 bases and J dropped 5; count of bases not matched to a gene: 9. Germline V gene sequence: CDR1 ENHRY, CDR2 SYGVKD. CDR3 region: CAISLNRGSDEQYV. CDR3 coding DNA: TGTGCCATCAGTCTAAACAGGGGTTCTGACGAGCAGTACGTC.

The gene calls are TRBV6-2 or TRBV6-3 and TRBJ2-5; D gene unclear. With 4 bases removed from V and 4 bases from J, the gap between germline ends came to 4 bases. The CDR3 loop spans 11 amino acids. Germline CDR1 MNHEY, CDR2 SVGEGT. The CDR3 reads CASSWTETQYF. The CDR3 bases are TGTGCCAGCAGTTGGACAGAGACCCAGTACTTC.

The table lists this clonotype with a few counts. The gene calls are TRBV7-2 and TRBJ1-2; 9 bases agree with TRBD1. J gave up 2 bases and V 5 bases, and 6 bases lay outside the gene matches. Per the germline V gene, CDR1 is SGHTA and CDR2 is FQGNSA. There are 15 residues in the CDR3. The CDR3 DNA follows: TGTGCCAGCAGCCCTTGGACAGGGGTAAACTATGGCTACACCTTC. Translated, it gives CASSPWTGVNYGYTF.

This rearrangement joins TRBV5-4 to TRBJ2-3, with unresolved D. Looked up from germline, CDR1 is SGHNT and CDR2 is YYREEE (reference sequence). CDR3 length equals 12 residues. V was clipped by 4 bases and J by 6 bases, with 9 bases between them. The CDR3 DNA sequence: TGTGCCAGCAGCAGTCTTGAGGATACGCAGTATTTT. Translation gives CASSSLEDTQYF.

This clonotype was counted at least ten times. The chain is built from TRBV5-1 and TRBJ2-7; D remains ambiguous. With 4 bases removed from V and 3 bases from J, the gap between germline ends came to 8 bases. The CDR3 has 12 amino acids. The V gene's germline CDR1 is SGHRS and CDR2 YFSETQ. Here the CDR3 reads CASSEDRYEQYF. CDR3 nucleotides: TGCGCCAGCAGCGAGGACCGCTACGAGCAGTACTTC.

The J gene is TRBJ2-5, the V gene TRBV20-1; TRBD2 aligns across 11 bases. Germline V lookup: CDR1 DFQATT, CDR2 SNEGSKA (reference sequence). The CDR3 loop spans 16 amino acids. With V trimmed by 6 bases and J by 0 bases, 9 bases remained unmatched. The CDR3 loop reads CSAGGVAGGHQETQYF. As DNA, the CDR3 is TGCAGTGCAGGGGGGGTAGCGGGAGGGCACCAAGAGACCCAGTACTTC.

J is TRBJ2-1 and V is TRBV18; a possible D gene is TRBD2 (5 bases). The CDR3 spans 16 residues. CDR1 KGHSH and CDR2 LQKENI come from the germline V gene. Trimming stripped 3 bases from V and 0 bases from J, with 12 bases between. The CDR3 spells CASSPVRASSYNEQFF. In nucleotides, the CDR3 is TGTGCCAGCTCACCGGTGCGGGCGAGCTCCTACAATGAGCAGTTCTTC.

The CDR3 sequence: CASSPSQDYSNQPQHF. The CDR3 region has the DNA TGTGCCAGCAGTCCTTCTCAGGACTATAGCAATCAGCCCCAGCATTTT. The chain links TRBV28 to TRBJ1-5; D gene uncertain. The CDR3 runs 16 residues. The V gene lost 5 bases and the J gene lost 0 bases, with 14 bases spanning the gap. Germline CDR1 and CDR2: MDHEN and SYDVKM. The variable domain in full, with the rest retrieved from reference TRBV28 and TRBJ1-5, is DVKVTQSSRYLVKRTGEKVFLECVQDMDHENMFWYRQDPGLGLRLIYFSYDVKMKEKGDIPEGYSVSREKKERFSLILESASTNQTSMYLCASSPSQDYSNQPQHFGDGTRLSIL.

This clonotype was counted many times. The chain carries TRBV12-3 or TRBV12-4 and TRBJ2-3, with a tentative D call TRBD2 (7 bases). V shed 5 bases and J shed 1 base, with 13 bases lying between them. The CDR3 length is 15 residues. DNA for the CDR3: TGTGCCAGCAGTCCAACGGGGGGCGGCACAGATACGCAGTATTTT. It translates to CASSPTGGGTDTQYF.

This clonotype was counted between two and nine times. This sequence joins TRBV7-2 and TRBJ2-5; D remains ambiguous. Germline CDR1 and CDR2: SGHTA and FQGNSA. The CDR3 is 12 residues long. V gave up 5 bases and J gave up 4 bases, with 8 bases separating them. The CDR3 spells CASSLGPETQYF. CDR3 nucleotide sequence: TGTGCCAGCAGCCTAGGTCCAGAGACCCAGTACTTC.

As DNA, the CDR3 is TGCAGTGCTGTTGGTTGGACTAGCGTCTTCTACGAGCAGTACGTC. Protein: CSAVGWTSVFYEQYV. V is TRBV20-1 and J is TRBJ2-7; 9 bases are shared with TRBD2. CDR1 and CDR2 (germline): DFQATT, SNEGSKA (reference sequence). This CDR3 has 15 amino acids. After removal of 5 bases from V and 3 bases from J, the junction contained 11 bases not matched to a gene.

This clonotype has more than one count but fewer than ten. V is TRBV2 and J is TRBJ1-1; unclear D gene. Germline-derived CDR1 and CDR2 are SNHLY and FYNNEI. V was trimmed by 3 bases and J by 0 bases, leaving 17 bases between them. The CDR3 loop spans 17 amino acids. The CDR3 loop reads CASSDAAATFMNTEAFF. The CDR3 DNA sequence: TGTGCCAGCAGTGATGCAGCAGCAACTTTCATGAACACTGAAGCTTTCTTT.

This clonotype was observed at least ten times. The CDR3 bases are TGTGCCAGCAGTTTAAACGACCAAGAGACCCAGTACTTC. This encodes CASSLNDQETQYF. V and J are TRBV12-3 or TRBV12-4 and TRBJ2-5; D is ambiguous. The CDR3 spans 13 residues. The ends were cut back, 2 bases at V and 0 bases at J, with 4 bases in the middle.

This clonotype turned up a few times. The J gene is TRBJ2-1, the V gene TRBV2; D call uncertain. Germline V gene sequence: CDR1 SNHLY, CDR2 FYNNEI. Trimming stripped 5 bases from V and 8 bases from J, with 10 bases between. The CDR3 consists of 12 residues. The CDR3, as DNA: TGTGCCAGCAGTCCCTGGGCGGATGAGCAGTTCTTC. It yields the protein CASSPWADEQFF.

The chain combines TRBV2 with TRBJ2-7, with 9 bases aligning to TRBD2. The V segment lost 3 bases and the J segment 6 bases; nucleotides outside the gene matches: 9. The CDR3 consists of 15 residues. CDR1 is SNHLY and CDR2 is FYNNEI in the germline V gene. The CDR3 sequence: CASSDLSSGKSEQYF. The CDR3 region has the DNA TGTGCCAGCAGTGATTTGTCTAGCGGGAAATCCGAGCAGTACTTC.

J is TRBJ2-1 and V is TRBV10-3; TRBD1 matches 8 bases. CDR1 is ENHRY and CDR2 is SYGVKD in the germline V gene. V lost 2 bases, J lost 1 base, and 7 bases stayed unmatched. The CDR3 runs 17 residues. CDR3 protein: CAISEQGAPGSYNEQFF. The DNA for the CDR3 is TGTGCCATCAGTGAGCAGGGGGCGCCGGGGTCCTACAATGAGCAGTTCTTC.

CDR3 region: CASIPGLGFPEQFF. The CDR3 coding sequence is TGTGCCAGCATTCCGGGACTAGGGTTTCCTGAGCAGTTCTTC. This chain joins TRBV2 and TRBJ2-1, with 8 nucleotides matching TRBD2. Germline V gene lookup returns CDR1 SNHLY and CDR2 FYNNEI. The CDR3 runs to 14 residues. Losses at the gene ends were 7 bases for V and 9 bases for J; bases not matched to a gene: 11.

J is TRBJ1-1 and V is TRBV6-1; possible D gene TRBD1, 6 bases. The V end lost 6 bases, the J end lost 2 bases, and 19 bases lay between the germline ends. Looked up from germline, CDR1 is MNHNS and CDR2 is SASEGT. The CDR3 is 16 residues long. CDR3 sequence reads: CASSLGGGAPNTEAFF. The CDR3 bases are TGTGCCAGCAGCCTAGGTGGGGGGGCGCCAAACACTGAAGCTTTCTTT.

This clonotype was counted between two and nine times. The J gene is TRBJ1-5, the V gene TRBV2; D gene ambiguous. The CDR3 is 12 residues long. V dropped 3 bases and J dropped 7 bases, with 7 bases sitting between them. CDR1 is SNHLY and CDR2 is FYNNEI in the germline V gene. CDR3 sequence (DNA): TGTGCCAGCAGTGATCAGGTGCAGCCCCAGCATTTT. It codes for CASSDQVQPQHF.

This chain joins TRBV7-2 and TRBJ1-1; a possible D gene is TRBD1 (5 bases). The CDR3 loop spans 15 amino acids. Trimming removed 5 bases from V and 4 bases from J, with 17 bases in between. Germline values: CDR1 SGHTA, CDR2 FQGNSA. The CDR3 nucleotides read TGTGCCAGCAGCCTCGTTATTCAGGGCGTCACTGAAGCTTTCTTT. Its translation: CASSLVIQGVTEAFF.

The chain couples TRBV5-6 to TRBJ2-3; 9 nucleotides align to TRBD2. The CDR3 is 16 amino acids. V shed 4 bases, J shed 2 bases, and the junction held 8 bases outside the gene matches. Germline CDR1 SGHDT, CDR2 YYEEEE. In DNA form, the CDR3 reads TGTGCCAGCAGCCCTGGACTAGCGCTCTTCACAGATACGCAGTATTTT. Its protein product is CASSPGLALFTDTQYF.

V gene TRBV11-2 combines with J gene TRBJ2-7, with a possible D match to TRBD2 (5 bases). The CDR3 totals 14 residues. Trimming took 1 base from V and 4 from J, leaving 11 bases between them. Germline V gene data show CDR1 as SGHAT and CDR2 as FQNNGV. For the CDR3, the DNA is TGTGCCAGCAGCTTAGGAGGGAGTGGATACGAGCAGTACGTC. Translation gives CASSLGGSGYEQYV.

The chain joins TRBV27 to TRBJ2-3; D is perhaps TRBD2 (6 bases). V was shortened by 4 bases and J by 2 bases, with 13 bases between the two germline ends. Germline-derived CDR1 and CDR2 are MNHEY and SMNVEV (reference sequence). There are 15 residues in the CDR3. The CDR3 reads CASSSGGRDTDTQYF. The CDR3 bases are TGTGCCAGCAGTTCCGGGGGAAGGGACACAGATACGCAGTATTTT.

In its sample, this clonotype was seen many times. The chain has TRBV7-7 and TRBJ1-2; 12 bases agree with TRBD1. The CDR3 consists of 16 residues. Germline V gene lookup returns CDR1 SSHAT and CDR2 FNYEAQ (reference sequence). Trimming took 5 bases from V and 4 from J; bases not matched to a gene: 8. As DNA, the CDR3 is TGTGCCAGCAGCCCAGAGGGACAGGGGGCAATCTATGGCTACACCTTC. The encoded protein is CASSPEGQGAIYGYTF.

The rearrangement links TRBV5-1 to TRBJ2-1, with 14 bases lining up with TRBD2. The CDR3 runs to 16 residues. Germline CDR1 is SGHRS and CDR2 is YFSETQ. Trimming removed 3 bases from V and 8 bases from J; junction bases left unmatched: 7. CDR3: CASSWGTSGSFDEQFF. CDR3 coding DNA: TGCGCCAGCAGCTGGGGGACTAGCGGGAGTTTCGATGAGCAGTTCTTC.

The CDR3 spells CASSDPGPHAQYF. In DNA form, the CDR3 reads TGCGCCAGCAGCGACCCGGGGCCTCATGCGCAGTATTTT. This chain connects TRBV5-1 to TRBJ2-3; D may correspond to TRBD1 or TRBD2 (5 bases each). V lost 4 bases to trimming and J lost 10 bases, with 16 bases between them. The CDR3 has 13 amino acids. Germline V CDR1 and CDR2: SGHRS, YFSETQ.

This clonotype occurred a few times. CDR3 in amino acids: CASSQVGASEGAHGYTF. The CDR3 DNA reads as TGTGCCAGCAGCCAAGTAGGGGCTTCAGAGGGGGCCCATGGCTACACCTTC. The rearrangement uses TRBV4-2 and TRBJ1-2, with 7 bases fitting TRBD1. Per germline, CDR1 LGHNA and CDR2 YNFKEQ. The ends lost 1 base at V and 6 bases at J; junction bases unmatched: 14. There are 17 residues in the CDR3.